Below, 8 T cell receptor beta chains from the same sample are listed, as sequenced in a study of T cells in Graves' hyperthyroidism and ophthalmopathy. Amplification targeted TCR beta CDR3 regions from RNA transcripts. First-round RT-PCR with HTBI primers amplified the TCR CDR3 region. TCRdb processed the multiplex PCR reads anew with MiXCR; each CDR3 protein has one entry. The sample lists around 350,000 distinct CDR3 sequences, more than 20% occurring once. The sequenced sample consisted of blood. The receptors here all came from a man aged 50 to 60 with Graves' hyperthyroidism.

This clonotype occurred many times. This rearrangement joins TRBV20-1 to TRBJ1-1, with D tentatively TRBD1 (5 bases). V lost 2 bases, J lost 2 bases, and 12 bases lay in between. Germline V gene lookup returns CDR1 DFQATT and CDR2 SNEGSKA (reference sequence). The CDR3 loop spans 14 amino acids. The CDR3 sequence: CSARRGRTNTEAFF. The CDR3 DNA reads TGCAGTGCTAGACGGGGCAGGACTAACACTGAAGCTTTCTTT.

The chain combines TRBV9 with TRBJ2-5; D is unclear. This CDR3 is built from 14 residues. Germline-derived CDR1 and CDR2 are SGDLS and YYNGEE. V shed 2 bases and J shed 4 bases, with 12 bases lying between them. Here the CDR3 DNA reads TGTGCCAGCAGCGTTGGGCTATCGGGAGAGACCCAGTACTTC. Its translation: CASSVGLSGETQYF. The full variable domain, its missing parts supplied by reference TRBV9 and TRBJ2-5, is DSGVTQTPKHLITATGQRVTLRCSPRSGDLSVYWYQQSLDQGLQFLIQYYNGEERAKGNILERFSAQQFPDLHSELNLSSLELGDSALYFCASSVGLSGETQYFGPGTRLLVL.

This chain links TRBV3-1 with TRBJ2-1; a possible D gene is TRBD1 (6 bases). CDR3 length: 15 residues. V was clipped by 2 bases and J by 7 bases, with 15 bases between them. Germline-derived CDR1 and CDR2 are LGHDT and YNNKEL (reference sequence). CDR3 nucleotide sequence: TGTGCCAGCAGCCAAACAGACAGGAGAGGTAATGAGCAGTTCTTC. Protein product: CASSQTDRRGNEQFF.

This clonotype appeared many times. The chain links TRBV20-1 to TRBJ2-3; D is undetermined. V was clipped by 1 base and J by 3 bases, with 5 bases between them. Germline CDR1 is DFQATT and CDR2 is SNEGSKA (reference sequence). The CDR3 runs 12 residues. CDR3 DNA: TGCAGTGCTAGAGCTCTTACAGATACGCAGTATTTT. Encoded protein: CSARALTDTQYF.

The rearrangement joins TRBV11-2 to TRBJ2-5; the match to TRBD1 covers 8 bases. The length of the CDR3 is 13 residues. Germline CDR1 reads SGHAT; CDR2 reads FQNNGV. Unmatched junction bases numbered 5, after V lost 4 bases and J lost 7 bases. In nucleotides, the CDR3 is TGTGCCAGCAGCTCTCAGGGGGCTGGGACCCAGTACTTC. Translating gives CASSSQGAGTQYF.

The CDR3 coding sequence is TGCGCCAGCAGCTTGGCTGAGAACACCGGGGAGCTGTTTTTT. Translation: CASSLAENTGELFF. The gene calls are TRBV5-1 and TRBJ2-2; D unresolved. This CDR3 comprises 14 residues. V was trimmed by 0 bases and J by 1 base, leaving 4 bases between them. In germline, CDR1 is SGHRS, CDR2 YFSETQ.

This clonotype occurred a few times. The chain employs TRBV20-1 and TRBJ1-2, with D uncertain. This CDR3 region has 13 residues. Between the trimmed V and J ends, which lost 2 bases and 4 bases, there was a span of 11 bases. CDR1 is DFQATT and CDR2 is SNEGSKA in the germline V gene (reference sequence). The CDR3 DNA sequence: TGCAGTGCTAGACCCTTCGAATTCTATGGCTACACCTTC. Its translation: CSARPFEFYGYTF.

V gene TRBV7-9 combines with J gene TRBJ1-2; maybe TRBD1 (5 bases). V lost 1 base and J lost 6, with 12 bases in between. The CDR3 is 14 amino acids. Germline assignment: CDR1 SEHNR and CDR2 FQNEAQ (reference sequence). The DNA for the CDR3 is TGTGCCAGCAGCTTAGGTCGGGGGAAGGATGGCTACACCTTC. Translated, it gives CASSLGRGKDGYTF. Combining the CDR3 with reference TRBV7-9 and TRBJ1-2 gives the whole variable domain DTGVSQNPRHKITKRGQNVTFRCDPISEHNRLYWYRQTLGQGPEFLTYFQNEAQLEKSRLLSDRFSAERPKGSFSTLEIQRTEQGDSAMYLCASSLGRGKDGYTFGSGTRLTVV.